What follows describes a single T cell receptor (beta chain). The target antigen is unknown. Genomic DNA came from blood conventional CD4+ T cells gated CD25-low CD127-high. The data were produced by immunoSEQ multiplex PCR, yet TCRdb's version contains in-frame clones alone and is incomplete. The repertoire holds around 29,000 clones, nearly 95% seen once, with about 0.16% in the top ten. This record comes from a study of regulatory and conventional T cells in RAG deficiency. Regarding the study as a whole: Omenn patients showed >80% Treg-Tconv overlap and shorter CDR3 lengths. In Omenn syndrome, sorted "Tregs" may be peripherally activated cells.

V was pared by 3 bases and J by 1 base, with 14 bases between. Germline CDR1 and CDR2: SGHTS and YDEGEE. The CDR3 runs 16 residues. These data were also reused for a study on regulatory T cells. From that report: Amplification used 52 TRBV primers and 13 TRBJ primers.

J is TRBJ1-5 and V is TRBV5-8, with D hard to call. Input material: CD25- CD4+ T cells sorted from blood. The source is a human donor in good health. CDR3 bases: TGTGCCAGCAGCTCCAGCCTGACTTTCAGCAATCAGCCCCAGCATTTT. This encodes CASSSSLTFSNQPQHF.